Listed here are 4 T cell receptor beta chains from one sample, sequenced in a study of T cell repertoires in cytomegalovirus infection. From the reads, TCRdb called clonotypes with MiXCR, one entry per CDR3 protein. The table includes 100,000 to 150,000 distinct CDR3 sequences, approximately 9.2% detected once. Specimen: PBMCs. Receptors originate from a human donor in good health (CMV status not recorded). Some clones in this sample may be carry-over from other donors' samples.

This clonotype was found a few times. CDR3 residues: CASSAGLAGGYTDTQYF. In nucleotides, the CDR3 is TGTGCCAGCAGTGCCGGACTAGCGGGGGGTTACACAGATACGCAGTATTTT. V gene TRBV2 combines with J gene TRBJ2-3; 14 nucleotides align to TRBD2. V shed 4 bases, J shed 2 bases, and the junction held 5 bases outside the gene matches. CDR3 size: 17 residues. CDR1 and CDR2 (germline): SNHLY, FYNNEI.

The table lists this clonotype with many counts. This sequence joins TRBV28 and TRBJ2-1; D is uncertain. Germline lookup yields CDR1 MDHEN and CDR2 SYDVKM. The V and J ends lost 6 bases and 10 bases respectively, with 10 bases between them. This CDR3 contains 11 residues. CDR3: CASRDPGEQFF. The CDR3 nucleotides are TGTGCCAGCAGGGACCCTGGGGAGCAGTTCTTC.

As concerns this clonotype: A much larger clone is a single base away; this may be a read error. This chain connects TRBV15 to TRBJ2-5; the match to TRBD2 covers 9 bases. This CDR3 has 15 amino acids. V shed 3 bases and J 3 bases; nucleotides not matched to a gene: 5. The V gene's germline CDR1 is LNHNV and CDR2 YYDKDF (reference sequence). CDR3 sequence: CATSRGSSGEETQYF. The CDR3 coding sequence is TGTGCCACCAGCAGGGGGTCTAGCGGGGAAGAGACCCAGTACTTC.

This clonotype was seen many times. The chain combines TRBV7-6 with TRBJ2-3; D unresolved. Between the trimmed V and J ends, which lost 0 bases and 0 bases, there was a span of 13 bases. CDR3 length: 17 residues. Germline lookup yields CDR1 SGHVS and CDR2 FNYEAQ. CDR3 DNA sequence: TGTGCCAGCAGCTTAGCAGGCGGTCAGATTAGCACAGATACGCAGTATTTT. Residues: CASSLAGGQISTDTQYF.